Presented here are 23 T cell receptor beta chains from one specimen sequenced in a study of T cell changes during pregnancy in multiple sclerosis (dated by TCRdb to the late 2010s). Library preparation used the immunoSEQ multiplex PCR assay. TCRdb re-hosts the immuneACCESS table, in-frame sequences only. Its copies lack some clones; in the studies checked, an unresolved V gene accounts for under half of them, and the cause for the rest is not known. The table for this sample lists 90,000 to 120,000 clones; more than 90% of them were counted only once. The ten largest make up approximately 1.2% of the sample. The material was peripheral blood, obtained in the second trimester of pregnancy. The origin of the receptors is a female donor with multiple sclerosis, enrolled in a pregnancy study.

This clone showed up just a few times. The J gene is TRBJ1-1, the V gene TRBV7-2; D ambiguous. Germline CDR1 SGHTA, CDR2 FQGNSA. The CDR3 is 15 residues long. The V and J ends lost 0 bases and 1 base respectively, with 9 bases between them. The DNA of the CDR3 is TGTGCCAGCAGCTTAGCGGCTGTTGGGAACACTGAAGCTTTCTTT. Translated, it gives CASSLAAVGNTEAFF.

This chain links TRBV28 with TRBJ1-2; 11 nucleotides line up with TRBD1. Germline V lookup: CDR1 MDHEN, CDR2 SYDVKM. V lost 6 bases to trimming and J lost 3 bases; unmatched junction nucleotides: 6. This CDR3 region has 15 residues. The CDR3 nucleotides are TGTGCCAGCAGGCGGACAGGGGGCTTATACTATGGCTACACCTTC. It translates to CASRRTGGLYYGYTF.

The chain combines TRBV10-3 with TRBJ2-5, with D perhaps TRBD1 (6 bases). Germline values: CDR1 ENHRY, CDR2 SYGVKD. Trimming removed 7 bases from V and 5 bases from J, with 14 bases in between. The CDR3 is 13 amino acids. The CDR3 protein is CAIKQGMRETQYF. DNA of the CDR3: TGTGCCATCAAACAGGGAATGCGGGAGACCCAGTACTTC.

This chain links TRBV7-2 with TRBJ2-3, with no clear D. CDR3 size: 16 residues. Deletions cut 4 bases from V and 0 bases from J, with 14 bases between. Germline V CDR1 and CDR2: SGHTA, FQGNSA. CDR3 sequence (DNA): TGTGCCAGCAGCTCCCAACTCGACACGAGCACAGATACGCAGTATTTT. Translation gives CASSSQLDTSTDTQYF.

This chain joins TRBV5-6 and TRBJ1-4; D unresolved. The CDR3 covers 18 residues. Trimming took off 0 bases at V and 6 bases at J, with 21 bases between the two ends. The germline V gene encodes CDR1 SGHDT and CDR2 YYEEEE. The CDR3 nucleotides read TGTGCCAGCAGCTTGGGGGCCCCTATGAGTGAGGGTCATGAAAAACTGTTTTTT. As protein: CASSLGAPMSEGHEKLFF.

The CDR3 DNA sequence: TGTGCCAGCAGTGAAGGGTTGTCAGGCAATCAGCCCCAGCATTTT. Protein sequence: CASSEGLSGNQPQHF. The chain links TRBV2 to TRBJ1-5; D gene ambiguous. CDR1 and CDR2 (germline): SNHLY, FYNNEI. Trimming left V 1 base short and J 2 bases short, with 9 bases between. The CDR3 length is 15 residues.

The chain carries TRBV13 and TRBJ2-7; 8 nucleotides match TRBD2. J lost 4 bases, V lost 5 bases, and 7 bases had no gene match. Germline-derived CDR1 and CDR2 are PRHDT and FYEKMQ (reference sequence). The CDR3 loop spans 14 amino acids. The CDR3 bases are TGTGCCAGCAGCCGGGGGGGACGGGAATACGAGCAGTACTTC. It encodes CASSRGGREYEQYF. The whole variable domain, remainder taken from reference TRBV13 and TRBJ2-7, is AAGVIQSPRHLIKEKRETATLKCYPIPRHDTVYWYQQGPGQDPQFLISFYEKMQSDKGSIPDRFSAQQFSDYHSELNMSSLELGDSALYFCASSRGGREYEQYFGPGTRLTVT.

The CDR3 reads CASSLGQQYEQYF. The CDR3 coding sequence is TGCGCCAGCAGCTTGGGACAGCAGTACGAGCAGTACTTC. This chain links TRBV5-1 with TRBJ2-5; D might be TRBD1 (5 bases). Judging by the DNA end, TRBJ2-7 fits better; the J call may be wrong. The CDR3 is made up of 13 amino acids. Germline assignment: CDR1 SGHRS and CDR2 YFSETQ.

This chain joins TRBV7-9 and TRBJ2-7, with D possibly being TRBD2 (5 bases). Trimming removed 8 bases at V and 6 bases at J, with 14 bases between. The germline V gene encodes CDR1 SEHNR and CDR2 FQNEAQ (reference sequence). The CDR3 sequence is 12 residues long. As DNA, the CDR3 is TGTGCCAGCGTGGAGGAAGGGCGCGAGCAGTACTTC. Translation gives CASVEEGREQYF.

CDR3 in amino acids: CASSLMPGYLGELFF. As DNA, the CDR3 is TGTGCCAGCAGCTTAATGCCAGGGTATCTAGGGGAGCTGTTTTTT. V usage is TRBV7-3 and J usage is TRBJ2-2; TRBD1 might be the D (5 bases). Germline CDR1 SGHTA, CDR2 FQGTGA. The germline V and J ends were trimmed by 1 base and 8 bases, with 14 bases remaining between them. The CDR3 length is 15 residues.

The count of this clone is one. This sequence joins TRBV4-1 and TRBJ2-7, with 7 bases matching TRBD2. Trimming took 0 bases from V and 7 from J; bases not matched to a gene: 12. The CDR3 loop spans 16 amino acids. Germline V gene data show CDR1 as MGHRA and CDR2 as YSYEKL. The CDR3 sequence: CASSQDETGLVGEQYF. The CDR3 DNA follows: TGCGCCAGCAGCCAAGACGAAACCGGACTAGTTGGGGAGCAGTACTTC.

A note on this clone: A read error may be the cause here, since a much bigger clone is one base away. V and J are TRBV5-1 and TRBJ2-7; D may be TRBD1 (6 bases). CDR3 length: 13 residues. The germline CDR1 and CDR2 sequences are SGHRS and YFSETQ. CDR3 protein: CASSWDKSYEQCF. Here the CDR3 DNA reads TGCGCCAGCAGCTGGGACAAATCCTACGAGCAGTGCTTC.

The rearrangement joins TRBV7-3 to TRBJ2-3; 8 bases are shared with TRBD2. The CDR3 totals 14 residues. Trimming took 1 base from V and 6 from J; bases not matched to a gene: 3. Looked up from germline, CDR1 is SGHTA and CDR2 is FQGTGA. CDR3 region: CASSLIAGTDTQYF. As DNA, the CDR3 is TGTGCCAGCAGCTTAATAGCGGGAACTGATACGCAGTATTTT.

V usage is TRBV9 and J usage is TRBJ2-5, with D perhaps matching TRBD2 (6 bases). Trimming cost V 2 bases and J 3 bases, with 11 bases left between them. Germline CDR1 reads SGDLS; CDR2 reads YYNGEE. CDR3 length equals 14 residues. The CDR3 spells CASSVTGGKETQYF. As DNA, the CDR3 is TGTGCCAGCAGCGTGACGGGCGGGAAAGAGACCCAGTACTTC.

The V and J genes are TRBV10-3 and TRBJ2-1; 12 nucleotides line up with TRBD2. V lost 6 bases, J lost 0 bases, and 18 bases stayed unmatched. The germline gives CDR1 ENHRY, CDR2 SYGVKD. The CDR3 loop spans 21 amino acids. Here the CDR3 reads CAIRNPRLPSGRDGSYNEQFF. In DNA, the CDR3 is TGTGCCATCAGGAATCCCCGGTTGCCTAGCGGGAGGGATGGCTCCTACAATGAGCAGTTCTTC.

This clone came up once. The genes are TRBV28 and TRBJ2-5, with 13 bases lining up with TRBD2. This CDR3 is 15 amino acids long. V dropped 4 bases and J dropped 2; count of bases not matched to a gene: 1. Germline CDR1 is MDHEN and CDR2 is SYDVKM. CDR3 sequence reads: CASSWTSGGQETQYF. The CDR3 DNA follows: TGTGCCAGCAGTTGGACTAGCGGGGGACAAGAGACCCAGTACTTC.

V is TRBV7-3 and J is TRBJ1-6, with TRBD1 identical over 7 bases. With V trimmed by 4 bases and J by 8 bases, 5 bases remained unmatched. Germline CDR1 and CDR2: SGHTA and FQGTGA. The CDR3 covers 14 residues. The CDR3 region has the DNA TGTGCCAGCAGCTCGGACAGGAACGATTCACCCCTCCACTTT. This gives the protein CASSSDRNDSPLHF.

This clone was recorded only once. CDR3 protein: CASSYDSPLSLNEKLFF. CDR3 nucleotides: TGTGCCAGCAGTTACGACAGTCCTCTGAGCCTCAATGAAAAACTGTTTTTT. The genes are TRBV2 and TRBJ1-4; TRBD1 might be the D (5 bases). The CDR3 is 17 residues long. Trimming stripped 5 bases from V and 5 bases from J, with 21 bases between. In germline, CDR1 is SNHLY, CDR2 FYNNEI.

This sequence joins TRBV7-3 and TRBJ2-7; 9 bases align to TRBD1. CDR1 is SGHTA, CDR2 FQGTGA, per germline. Trimming took 5 bases from V and 9 from J; bases not matched to a gene: 8. CDR3 size: 13 residues. The CDR3 spells CASSPRQGGVQYF. The CDR3 DNA is TGTGCCAGCAGCCCGCGACAGGGGGGGGTGCAGTACTTC.

The chain is built from TRBV9 and TRBJ1-2; 8 nucleotides align to TRBD1. Per the germline V gene, CDR1 is SGDLS and CDR2 is YYNGEE. The ends lost 4 bases at V and 1 base at J; junction bases unmatched: 6. The CDR3 is 15 amino acids. The CDR3 loop is CASSHGQGLNYGYTF. Here the CDR3 DNA reads TGTGCCAGCAGCCACGGACAGGGCCTTAACTATGGCTACACCTTC.

The chain has TRBV11-2 and TRBJ2-5; 11 bases match TRBD2. The CDR3 is 16 residues long. CDR1 is SGHAT, CDR2 FQNNGV, per germline. With 0 bases clipped from V and 2 bases from J, the junction kept 2 bases outside the gene matches. CDR3: CASSLELAGAQETQYF. The DNA of the CDR3 is TGTGCCAGCAGCTTAGAACTAGCGGGAGCTCAAGAGACCCAGTACTTC.

This clone was counted only a few times. The rearrangement joins TRBV29-1 to TRBJ2-7; 10 bases align to TRBD1. V shed 6 bases and J 5 bases; nucleotides not matched to a gene: 4. The CDR3 runs 12 residues. Germline V gene data show CDR1 as SQVTM and CDR2 as ANQGSEA. The CDR3 nucleotides read TGCAGCGTGGGGACAGGGGATCACGAGCAGTACTTC. Translation gives CSVGTGDHEQYF.

The CDR3 here is CASSASPDIYGYTF. DNA for the CDR3: TGTGCCAGCAGCGCCAGCCCCGACATCTATGGCTACACCTTC. This sequence joins TRBV7-9 and TRBJ1-2, with D unresolved. CDR1 is SEHNR and CDR2 is FQNEAQ in the germline V gene (reference sequence). This CDR3 spans 14 amino acids. V was pared by 5 bases and J by 4 bases, with 14 bases between.